The TCR beta chain under discussion was sequenced for a study of T-cell reconstitution after alpha-beta-depleted transplantation in children. Overall study findings and caveats: In some patients, recipient T cells and intrathymic progenitors surviving conditioning explained high day-60 diversity. About two months after transplant, alpha-beta T cells reportedly came from several hundred expanded graft clones.

This clonotype was seen at least ten times. Its antigen is currently unknown. Unique molecular identifiers were incorporated during preparation of the TCRbeta library. TCRdb re-called the PCR reads through MiXCR, storing one row per CDR3 protein. This sample has approximately 500,000 distinct CDR3 sequences, with about 10% found just once. The CDR3 spans 16 residues. The V and J genes are TRBV21-1 and TRBJ2-5; the DNA was not compared with TRBD1, the D call given in the table. TRBV21-1 is a documented pseudogene. Here the sequenced sample was PBMCs, taken before TCRalphabeta/CD19-depleted stem cell transplant. The sequence was collected from a child younger than 10 with inherited bone marrow failure, due to receive a stem cell transplant. DNA of the CDR3: TGTGCCAGCAGCAAACCTTCCAGGGGTAGCGCGGTGACCCAGTACTTC. Its protein is CASSKPSRGSAVTQYF.